This T cell receptor beta chain was sequenced for a study of glioma-infiltrating T cells. This CDR3 region has 16 residues. Germline V lookup: CDR1 SEHNR, CDR2 FQNEAQ (reference sequence). TCR alpha and beta CDR3 regions were amplified from RNA using iRepertoire nested multiplex PCR. For one-step reverse transcription and amplification, 100-400 ng of tissue mRNA or PBMC total RNA was used. MiXCR, applied by TCRdb to the multiplex PCR reads, yields one record per CDR3 protein. The sample contains under 200,000 distinct CDR3 sequences, more than 35% of which appear only once. Regarding this clonotype: Relative to the germline gene, one junction end is altered; a read error may explain this.

This chain links TRBV7-9 with TRBJ2-1; 7 bases line up with TRBD1. The sample consisted of glioma tissue, nonneoplastic brain tissue, or PBMCs (not recorded which). The sequence came from a human donor with low-grade glioma or glioblastoma, undergoing nonglioma brain surgery, or in good health (not recorded which). The CDR3 is CARSLPRQGSYNEQFF. The CDR3, as DNA: TGTGCCAGAAGCTTACCCAGACAGGGATCCTACAATGAGCAGTTCTTC.